The clone carrying this TCR beta chain was recorded many times. The data originate from a study of glioma-infiltrating T cells. The iRepertoire nested amplicon-rescue multiplex PCR amplified TCR alpha and beta CDR3s from RNA. TCRdb fed the multiplex PCR reads into MiXCR, producing one record per CDR3 protein. This sample has 90,000 or so distinct CDR3 sequences; approximately 40% occur once, and the top ten carry around two fifths. V was trimmed by 5 bases and J by 3 bases, leaving 9 bases between them. The CDR3 runs to 13 residues. Germline V gene sequence: CDR1 SGHTA, CDR2 FQGNSA. V gene TRBV7-2 combines with J gene TRBJ2-3; D is undetermined. The receptor comes from a human donor with low-grade glioma or glioblastoma, undergoing nonglioma brain surgery, or in good health (not recorded which). Sequences were obtained from glioma tissue, nonneoplastic brain tissue, or PBMCs (not recorded which). The CDR3 spells CASSVSVTDTQYF. The DNA of the CDR3 is TGTGCCAGCAGCGTATCGGTGACAGATACGCAGTATTTT.